The rows below give T cell receptor beta chains drawn from one sample of a study of blood T cell repertoires in COVID-19. Repertoires were generated with immunoSEQ multiplex PCR, while TCRdb's copy carries only in-frame clones and drops some. The data contain a few hundred thousand clones, 80% to 90% of them seen just once; the ten biggest clones take up about 9%. Sequencing was carried out using PBMCs or T cells enriched from blood (not recorded which). These receptors were collected from a man aged 35-49 years who had recovered from COVID-19. Both conserved end residues are trimmed from each CDR3. The D gene is left open where the match is weak.

v_call: TRBV5-6
j_call: TRBJ1-5
d_call: .
cdr3_aa: ASSVMSVSNQPQH

v_call: TRBV9
j_call: TRBJ2-3
d_call: TRBD1
cdr3_aa: ASSEIVGQVIDTQY

v_call: TRBV5-5
j_call: TRBJ1-2
d_call: TRBD1
cdr3_aa: ASSFVPGQGAGYT

v_call: TRBV27
j_call: TRBJ2-1
d_call: TRBD2
cdr3_aa: ASKGGLAYPYNEQF

v_call: TRBV20-1
j_call: TRBJ2-1
d_call: .
cdr3_aa: SASRTYLDNEQF

v_call: TRBV6-2/TRBV6-3
j_call: TRBJ2-2
d_call: TRBD2
cdr3_aa: ASSKRTSGITGELF

v_call: TRBV5-6
j_call: TRBJ1-6
d_call: .
cdr3_aa: ASSLISELLKSPLH

v_call: TRBV30
j_call: TRBJ1-2
d_call: .
cdr3_aa: AWSVGGYGYT

v_call: TRBV10-3
j_call: TRBJ2-7
d_call: .
cdr3_aa: AISDRGYEQY

v_call: TRBV29-1
j_call: TRBJ1-5
d_call: .
cdr3_aa: SVSEGSQPQH

v_call: TRBV7-8
j_call: TRBJ1-1
d_call: .
cdr3_aa: ASSLGGSAEAF

v_call: TRBV24-1
j_call: TRBJ1-5
d_call: TRBD1
cdr3_aa: ATSDPMGQGLVEGQPQH

v_call: TRBV27
j_call: TRBJ2-7
d_call: .
cdr3_aa: ASSHRESYEQY

v_call: TRBV5-4
j_call: TRBJ1-2
d_call: TRBD1
cdr3_aa: ASSSWSGQDYGYT

v_call: TRBV18
j_call: TRBJ2-3
d_call: TRBD1
cdr3_aa: ASSIGTGGPDTQY

v_call: TRBV7-7
j_call: TRBJ2-1
d_call: .
cdr3_aa: ASSRLGGSSYNEQF

v_call: TRBV5-1
j_call: TRBJ2-5
d_call: TRBD2
cdr3_aa: ASSREGETQY

v_call: TRBV6-6
j_call: TRBJ1-2
d_call: TRBD1
cdr3_aa: ASSYSETGRYGYT

v_call: TRBV6-6
j_call: TRBJ1-4
d_call: .
cdr3_aa: ASSSPGLLGLF

v_call: TRBV7-9
j_call: TRBJ2-2
d_call: TRBD2
cdr3_aa: ASSLAREGANTGELF